This TCR beta chain was recovered during a study of T cells after yellow fever vaccination. The study made its TCR cDNA through 5'RACE template switching. That step introduced a universal primer site along with UMIs. TCRdb ran MiXCR on the 5' RACE reads and lists one entry per CDR3 protein. The table shows 620,000 or so distinct CDR3 sequences, with 17% occurring only once. Only a few counts were recorded for this clonotype. The CDR3 has 17 residues. In germline, CDR1 is MGHRA, CDR2 YSYEKL. V was shortened by 4 bases and J by 0 bases, with 16 bases between the two germline ends. The clonotype comes from a man younger than 35 who received the YFV17D yellow fever vaccine. The gene calls are TRBV4-1 and TRBJ1-3; TRBD1 is a possible D gene (6 bases). The specimen comprised PBMCs, sampled 5 to 6 days after the first yellow fever vaccination. The CDR3 reads CASSLTSQGFSGNTIYF. The CDR3 DNA sequence: TGCGCCAGCAGCCTCACATCTCAGGGGTTCTCTGGAAACACCATATATTTT.